The 14 T cell receptor beta chains below come from one sample, sequenced in a study of blood T cell repertoires in COVID-19. The data were produced by immunoSEQ multiplex PCR, yet TCRdb's version contains in-frame clones alone and is incomplete. The repertoire holds 300,000 to 350,000 clones, with roughly 87% as singletons. Source material: peripheral blood. Receptors originate from a man aged 18 to 29 with active or convalescent COVID-19.

This sequence joins TRBV5-4 and TRBJ2-6; maybe TRBD2 (7 bases). CDR3 size: 17 residues. Germline assignment: CDR1 SGHNT and CDR2 YYREEE (reference sequence). The V end was cut by 2 bases, the J end by 9 bases, with 21 bases between. The DNA for the CDR3 is TGTGCCAGCAGCTTTAATGGGGGGGCAGGGCCCGTCAACGTCCTGACTTTC. It translates to CASSFNGGAGPVNVLTF.

This chain joins TRBV21-1 and TRBJ2-2; TRBD1 is the table's D call, not checked against the DNA. TRBV21-1 corresponds to a pseudogene. The CDR3 runs to 17 residues. The CDR3 DNA sequence: TGTGCCAGCAGCAACCCCATAGGGACAGTGAACACCGGGGAGCTGTTTTTT. It specifies CASSNPIGTVNTGELFF.

The chain combines TRBV15 with TRBJ2-4; TRBD2 matches 14 bases. With V trimmed by 4 bases and J by 1 base, 6 bases remained unmatched. This CDR3 is built from 18 residues. Germline CDR1 reads LNHNV; CDR2 reads YYDKDF (reference sequence). The CDR3 nucleotides read TGTGCCACCAGCAACACCGGGACTAGCGGGAGTGCCAAAAACATTCAGTACTTC. It codes for CATSNTGTSGSAKNIQYF.

The chain carries TRBV4-1 and TRBJ1-5; D remains ambiguous. V was pared by 1 base and J by 6 bases, with 10 bases between. CDR1 is MGHRA, CDR2 YSYEKL, per germline. The CDR3 length is 14 residues. The CDR3 DNA is TGCGCCAGCAGCCAAGTAGCACGGGTTCAGCCCCAGCATTTT. This encodes CASSQVARVQPQHF.

In DNA form, the CDR3 reads TGCGCCAGCAGCCAAGGACGACTAGCATGGGAGACCCAGTACTTC. This encodes CASSQGRLAWETQYF. The gene calls are TRBV4-3 and TRBJ2-5; 7 positions match TRBD2. The CDR3 length is 15 residues. Germline assignment: CDR1 LGHNA and CDR2 YSLEER. V lost 1 base to trimming and J lost 5 bases; unmatched junction nucleotides: 7.

The rearrangement uses TRBV25-1 and TRBJ1-3, with 8 positions matching TRBD1. This CDR3 spans 15 amino acids. The V gene end was trimmed by 8 bases and the J gene end by 0 bases; junction bases not matched to a gene: 6. Per germline, CDR1 MGHDK and CDR2 SYGVNS. The CDR3 DNA follows: TGTGCCAGCGGCCGGACAGGGAGCTCTGGAAACACCATATATTTT. Translated, it gives CASGRTGSSGNTIYF.

The chain couples TRBV5-1 to TRBJ1-1, with D perhaps matching TRBD1 (6 bases). This CDR3 has 15 amino acids. CDR1 SGHRS and CDR2 YFSETQ come from the germline V gene. Deletions cut 4 bases from V and 1 base from J, with 14 bases between. CDR3 sequence reads: CASSLLGQPNTEAFF. DNA of the CDR3: TGCGCCAGCAGCCTTCTAGGACAGCCGAACACTGAAGCTTTCTTT.

This rearrangement joins TRBV7-3 to TRBJ1-3, with D perhaps matching TRBD1 (6 bases). Germline values: CDR1 SGHTA, CDR2 FQGTGA. The CDR3 contains 14 residues. V lost 5 bases and J lost 3, with 11 bases in between. CDR3 bases: TGTGCCAGCAGCCCCGCAGGGGTTGGAAACACCATATATTTT. Its translation: CASSPAGVGNTIYF. The entire variable domain, with the rest obtained from reference TRBV7-3 and TRBJ1-3, is as follows: GAGVSQTPSNKVTEKGKYVELRCDPISGHTALYWYRQSLGQGPEFLIYFQGTGAADDSGLPNDRFFAVRPEGSVSTLKIQRTERGDSAVYLCASSPAGVGNTIYFGEGSWLTVV.

J is TRBJ2-4 and V is TRBV14; perhaps TRBD2 as D (5 bases). Trimming stripped 0 bases from V and 1 base from J, with 10 bases between. From germline, CDR1 is SGHDN and CDR2 FVKESK. The length of the CDR3 is 16 residues. The CDR3 bases are TGTGCCAGCAGCCAAGAGCGGGTCGAGGCCAAAAACATTCAGTACTTC. It specifies CASSQERVEAKNIQYF.

This chain joins TRBV5-6 and TRBJ1-6; D might be TRBD1 (5 bases). This CDR3 has 15 residues. V lost 2 bases, J lost 5 bases, and 11 bases lay in between. Germline CDR1 reads SGHDT; CDR2 reads YYEEEE. The DNA for the CDR3 is TGTGCCAGCAGCTTATTAGCCAGGGATAATTCACCCCTCCACTTT. This encodes CASSLLARDNSPLHF.

J is TRBJ2-3 and V is TRBV19; D gene uncertain. The CDR3 is 16 residues long. V lost 5 bases to trimming and J lost 1 base, with 16 bases between them. CDR1 and CDR2 (germline): LNHDA, SQIVND (reference sequence). CDR3: CASSRTGRPGTDTQYF. The DNA for the CDR3 is TGTGCCAGTAGTCGAACCGGCAGGCCCGGCACAGATACGCAGTATTTT.

The CDR3 DNA reads as TGTGCCAGCAGCGTAGAGGGGACAGGGTTCAATGAGCAGTTCTTC. Encoded protein: CASSVEGTGFNEQFF. The chain joins TRBV9 to TRBJ2-1; 9 positions match TRBD1. CDR1 and CDR2 (germline): SGDLS, YYNGEE. The length of the CDR3 is 15 residues. With 0 bases clipped from V and 6 bases from J, the junction kept 4 bases outside the gene matches. Filled out from reference TRBV9 and TRBJ2-1, the complete variable domain reads DSGVTQTPKHLITATGQRVTLRCSPRSGDLSVYWYQQSLDQGLQFLIQYYNGEERAKGNILERFSAQQFPDLHSELNLSSLELGDSALYFCASSVEGTGFNEQFFGPGTRLTVL.

The chain is built from TRBV11-2 and TRBJ2-5; D uncertain. The V gene lost 2 bases and the J gene lost 1 base, with 8 bases spanning the gap. This CDR3 has 14 residues. Germline V gene sequence: CDR1 SGHAT, CDR2 FQNNGV. The CDR3 reads CASSLYFSQETQYF. The CDR3 coding sequence is TGTGCCAGCAGCTTATATTTCAGCCAAGAGACCCAGTACTTC.

This chain connects TRBV19 to TRBJ1-1; 7 bases are shared with TRBD1. J was trimmed by 4 bases and V by 3 bases; bases with no gene match: 8. Germline V gives CDR1 LNHDA, CDR2 SQIVND (reference sequence). The CDR3 consists of 15 residues. Here the CDR3 reads CASSISSDRATEAFF. In nucleotides, the CDR3 is TGTGCCAGTAGTATTAGCTCAGACAGGGCCACTGAAGCTTTCTTT.